A single sample gave rise to the 10 T cell receptor beta chains below, sequenced in a study of beta chain features in type 1 diabetes. No antigen has been assigned to these receptors. The authors reverse transcribed all of the isolated RNA, so sequencing captured expressed TCRB transcripts. Assay: immunoSEQ multiplex PCR; the TCRdb copy retains only in-frame clones and omits some. The sample holds about 650,000 clones, around 12% seen once. Study-wide findings and caveats: Within each of all four CD4+ subsets, Type 1 diabetes patients had TCRB CDR3s that were moderately but significantly shorter.

The specimen sequenced was naive CD4+ T cells from blood. These receptors all come from a man between 25 and 39 years old with type 1 diabetes.

This chain connects TRBV4-3 to TRBJ2-1; 9 bases line up with TRBD2. V lost 1 base and J lost 7; bases outside the gene matches: 11. Germline lookup yields CDR1 LGHNA and CDR2 YSLEER. CDR3 length: 17 amino acids. Written as DNA, the CDR3 is TGCGCCAGCAGCCAAGTGGGACTAGCATCGGGGAAAAATGAGCAGTTCTTC. Protein sequence: CASSQVGLASGKNEQFF.

This clone was seen a handful of times. The V and J genes are TRBV29-1 and TRBJ1-2; TRBD1 matches at 7 bases. Unmatched junction bases numbered 8, after V lost 7 bases and J lost 3 bases. Germline CDR1 SQVTM, CDR2 ANQGSEA. The CDR3 contains 13 residues. DNA for the CDR3: TGCAGCGACTTCGACAGGGCACACTATGGCTACACCTTC. Encoded protein: CSDFDRAHYGYTF.

The sample holds a few counts of this clone. The chain recombines TRBV7-2 with TRBJ1-1, with D possibly matching TRBD1 (5 bases). Germline CDR1 and CDR2: SGHTA and FQGNSA. This CDR3 is built from 15 residues. The V end was cut by 6 bases, the J end by 3 bases, with 17 bases between. CDR3 protein: CASSSRPGGDTEAFF. In nucleotides, the CDR3 is TGTGCCAGCAGTTCTCGACCCGGAGGGGACACTGAAGCTTTCTTT.

The chain carries TRBV7-9 and TRBJ2-7; tentatively, D is TRBD2 (5 bases). CDR3 length equals 15 residues. Per germline, CDR1 SEHNR and CDR2 FQNEAQ (reference sequence). With 4 bases removed from V and 3 bases from J, the gap between germline ends came to 16 bases. Here the CDR3 DNA reads TGTGCCAGCAGCTGGTTCACTGGACTCAACTACGAGCAGTACTTC. Translating it yields CASSWFTGLNYEQYF.

This clone was observed a handful of times. V gene TRBV28 combines with J gene TRBJ1-2; D possibly corresponds to TRBD1 (5 bases). The germline V gene encodes CDR1 MDHEN and CDR2 SYDVKM. This CDR3 region has 13 residues. Trimming pared 3 bases from V and 8 bases from J, leaving 13 bases between. CDR3: CASSFVGAEGYTF. The DNA of the CDR3 is TGTGCCAGCAGTTTTGTCGGGGCGGAAGGCTACACCTTC.

CDR3 amino acids: CASSHSGQADHTF. CDR3 bases: TGCGCCAGCAGCCACTCAGGACAGGCGGACCACACCTTC. The chain is built from TRBV4-3 and TRBJ1-2; TRBD1 aligns across 7 bases. This CDR3 contains 13 residues. CDR1 is LGHNA, CDR2 YSLEER, per germline. The V segment lost 3 bases and the J segment 12 bases; nucleotides outside the gene matches: 10.

Notes on this clone: A junction boundary mismatches the germline segment, possibly from a read error. This chain's CDR3 is CASSQGDVHQLDF. The CDR3 bases are TGTGCCAGCAGCCAAGGGGACGTACACCAATTGGACTTC. This chain links TRBV6-5 with TRBJ2-7, with D possibly being TRBD1 or TRBD2 (5 bases each). This CDR3 is 13 amino acids long. The V gene's germline CDR1 is MNHEY and CDR2 SVGAGI.

This clone has only a few counts. J is TRBJ2-7 and V is TRBV30, with D unresolved. Germline V CDR1 and CDR2: GTSNPN, SVGIG (reference sequence). The CDR3 totals 11 residues. The ends were cut back, 2 bases at V and 6 bases at J, with 8 bases in the middle. CDR3: CAWSLPGEQYF. CDR3 sequence (DNA): TGTGCCTGGAGTCTCCCAGGCGAGCAGTACTTC.

The chain links TRBV6-5 to TRBJ2-7; D is perhaps TRBD1 (6 bases). Germline CDR1 and CDR2: MNHEY and SVGAGI. The CDR3 covers 14 residues. The V gene lost 6 bases and the J gene lost 0 bases, with 12 bases spanning the gap. The CDR3 region has the DNA TGTGCCAGCAGGTTGGGACAAAACTCCTACGAGCAGTACTTC. It codes for CASRLGQNSYEQYF.

The rearrangement links TRBV11-2 to TRBJ2-7; 7 bases agree with TRBD1. The junction had 6 bases not matched to a gene; V was cut back by 5 bases and J by 2 bases. CDR3 length equals 14 residues. Germline lookup yields CDR1 SGHAT and CDR2 FQNNGV. The DNA for the CDR3 is TGTGCCAGCAGCAAATGGGACAGCCCCTACGAGCAGTACTTC. Translating it yields CASSKWDSPYEQYF.